Reported below is one T cell receptor (beta chain). This CDR3 region has 16 residues. The junction had 8 bases not matched to a gene; V was cut back by 0 bases and J by 6 bases. Per the germline V gene, CDR1 is SGDLS and CDR2 is YYNGEE. The data stem from a study of T cell responses to AZD1222 COVID-19 vaccine. TCRdb keeps only in-frame clones here, not all; method: immunoSEQ multiplex PCR. This sample yields tens of thousands of clones, of which around 91% are seen a single time; under 35% belongs to the top ten. Sequenced here: peripheral blood, sampled on day 0 of AZD1222 vaccination. J is TRBJ2-3 and V is TRBV9; TRBD2 matches at 9 bases. This clonotype was sampled from an adult in good health. CDR3 sequence: CASSVGISGSVDTQYF. DNA of the CDR3: TGTGCCAGCAGCGTAGGTATTAGCGGGAGTGTTGATACGCAGTATTTT.